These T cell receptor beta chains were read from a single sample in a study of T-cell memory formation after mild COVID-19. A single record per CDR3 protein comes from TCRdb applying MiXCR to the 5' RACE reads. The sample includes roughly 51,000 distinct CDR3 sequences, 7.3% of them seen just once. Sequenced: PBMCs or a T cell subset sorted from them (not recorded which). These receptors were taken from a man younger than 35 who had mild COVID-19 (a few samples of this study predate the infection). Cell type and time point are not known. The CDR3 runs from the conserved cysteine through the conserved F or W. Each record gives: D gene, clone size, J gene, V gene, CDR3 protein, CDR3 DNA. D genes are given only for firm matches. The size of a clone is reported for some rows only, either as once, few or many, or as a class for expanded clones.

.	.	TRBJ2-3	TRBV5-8	CASSLGSRSTQYF	TGTGCCAGCAGCTTGGGTTCCCGCTCCACGCAGTATTTT
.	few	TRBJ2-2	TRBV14	CASSQGRGNTGELFF	TGTGCCAGCAGCCAAGGTCGCGGAAACACCGGGGAGCTGTTTTTT
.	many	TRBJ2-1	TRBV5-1	CASSLASSYNEQFF	TGCGCCAGCAGCTTGGCTAGCTCCTACAATGAGCAGTTCTTC
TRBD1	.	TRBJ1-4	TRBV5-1	CASSAQGQGAEKLFF	TGCGCCAGCAGCGCGCAGGGACAGGGGGCTGAAAAACTGTTTTTT
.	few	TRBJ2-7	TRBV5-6	CASSVGDGPYEQYF	TGTGCCAGCAGCGTTGGGGACGGACCCTACGAGCAGTACTTC
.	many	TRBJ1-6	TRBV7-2	CASSPGWGYEGNSPLHF	TGTGCCAGCAGCCCCGGGTGGGGGTATGAGGGTAATTCACCCCTCCACTTT
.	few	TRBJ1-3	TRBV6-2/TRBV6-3	CASSYSLGAGNTIYF	TGTGCCAGCAGTTACTCCTTAGGGGCTGGAAACACCATATATTTT
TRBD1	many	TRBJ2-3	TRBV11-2	CASSKTGDGADTQYF	TGTGCCAGCAGCAAGACAGGGGATGGGGCAGATACGCAGTATTTT
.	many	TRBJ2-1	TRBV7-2	CASRPALSGINEQFF	TGTGCCAGCAGACCGGCCCTAAGTGGAATCAATGAGCAGTTCTTC
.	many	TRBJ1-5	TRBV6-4	CASSDTGDQPQHF	TGTGCCAGCAGTGACACGGGGGATCAGCCCCAGCATTTT
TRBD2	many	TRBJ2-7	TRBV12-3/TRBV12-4	CASSKSGVSYEQYF	TGTGCCAGCAGTAAAAGCGGGGTCTCCTACGAGCAGTACTTC
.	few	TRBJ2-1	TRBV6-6	CASRLGRSYNEQFF	TGTGCCAGCAGACTGGGACGGTCCTACAATGAGCAGTTCTTC
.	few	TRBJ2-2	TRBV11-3	CASSLGVTGELFF	TGTGCCAGCAGCTTAGGGGTAACCGGGGAGCTGTTTTTT
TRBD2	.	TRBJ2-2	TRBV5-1	CASSLASGGAVSGELFF	TGCGCCAGCAGCTTGGCCAGCGGGGGGGCCGTCTCCGGGGAGCTGTTTTTT
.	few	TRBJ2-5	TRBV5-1	CASSSSPFEETQYF	TGCGCCAGCAGCTCGAGCCCGTTCGAAGAGACCCAGTACTTC
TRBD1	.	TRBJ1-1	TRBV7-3	CASSLSGGRRTEAFF	TGTGCCAGCAGCTTGTCAGGGGGTAGACGCACTGAAGCTTTCTTT
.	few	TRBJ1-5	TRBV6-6	CASSYGNQPQHF	TGTGCCAGCAGTTATGGAAATCAGCCCCAGCATTTT
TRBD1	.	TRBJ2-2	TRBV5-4	CASSPLRTGGRPDTGELFF	TGTGCCAGCAGCCCCTTACGGACAGGGGGCCGGCCAGACACCGGGGAGCTGTTTTTT
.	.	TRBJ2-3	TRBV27	CASRDQASTDTQYF	TGTGCCAGCAGGGACCAGGCTAGCACAGATACGCAGTATTTT
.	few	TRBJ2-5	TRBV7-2	CASSYLTRQETQYF	TGTGCCAGCAGCTACCTCACACGCCAAGAGACCCAGTACTTC
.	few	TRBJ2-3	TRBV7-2	CASRRDRRTDTQYF	TGTGCCAGCAGAAGGGACCGCCGCACAGATACGCAGTATTTT
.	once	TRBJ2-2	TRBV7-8	CASSLAGGAGTGELFF	TGTGCCAGCAGCTTAGCAGGGGGGGCGGGCACCGGGGAGCTGTTTTTT
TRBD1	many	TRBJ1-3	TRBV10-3	CAISESRQGFSGNTIYF	TGTGCCATCAGTGAGTCAAGACAGGGTTTCTCTGGAAACACCATATATTTT
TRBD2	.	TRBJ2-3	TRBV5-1	CASSMGLAGRTDTQYF	TGCGCCAGCAGCATGGGACTAGCGGGGCGCACAGATACGCAGTATTTT
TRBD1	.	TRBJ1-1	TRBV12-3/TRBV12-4	CASSLTLGGGMTEAFF	TGTGCCAGCAGCCTCACGCTCGGAGGGGGCATGACTGAAGCTTTCTTT
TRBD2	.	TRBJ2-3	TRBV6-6	CASSPHLRGATDTQYF	TGTGCCAGCAGTCCCCACCTGCGGGGGGCCACAGATACGCAGTATTTT
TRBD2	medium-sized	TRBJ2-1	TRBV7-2	CASSSLGTSGVTYNEQFF	TGTGCCAGCAGCTCCCTTGGGACTAGCGGGGTAACCTACAATGAGCAGTTCTTC
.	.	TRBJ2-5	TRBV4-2	CASSPTVTVSSQETQYF	TGTGCCAGCAGCCCGACAGTGACGGTATCGAGTCAAGAGACCCAGTACTTC
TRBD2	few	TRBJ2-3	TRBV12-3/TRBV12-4	CASSPGLAGGGTDTQYF	TGTGCCAGCAGTCCGGGACTAGCGGGGGGGGGCACAGATACGCAGTATTTT
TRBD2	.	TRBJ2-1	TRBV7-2	CASSFGTSRYEQFF	TGTGCCAGCAGCTTCGGGACTAGCCGTTATGAGCAGTTCTTC
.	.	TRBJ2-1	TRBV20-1	CSARREGYNEQFF	TGCAGTGCTAGACGTGAAGGCTACAATGAGCAGTTCTTC
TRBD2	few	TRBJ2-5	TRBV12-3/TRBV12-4	CASRSHGGVRETQYF	TGTGCCAGCAGATCCCACGGGGGGGTTCGGGAGACCCAGTACTTC
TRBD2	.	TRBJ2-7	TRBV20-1	CSAVAGGAFQEQYF	TGCAGTGCTGTCGCCGGGGGGGCCTTCCAGGAGCAGTACTTC
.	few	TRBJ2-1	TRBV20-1	CSARDVADEQFF	TGCAGTGCTAGAGATGTGGCGGATGAGCAGTTCTTC
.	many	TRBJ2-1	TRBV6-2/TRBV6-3	CASSYLVAGEQFF	TGTGCCAGCAGTTACTTGGTGGCGGGAGAGCAGTTCTTC
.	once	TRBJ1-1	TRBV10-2	CASSEPRWTDTEAFF	TGCGCCAGCAGTGAGCCCCGATGGACAGACACTGAAGCTTTCTTT